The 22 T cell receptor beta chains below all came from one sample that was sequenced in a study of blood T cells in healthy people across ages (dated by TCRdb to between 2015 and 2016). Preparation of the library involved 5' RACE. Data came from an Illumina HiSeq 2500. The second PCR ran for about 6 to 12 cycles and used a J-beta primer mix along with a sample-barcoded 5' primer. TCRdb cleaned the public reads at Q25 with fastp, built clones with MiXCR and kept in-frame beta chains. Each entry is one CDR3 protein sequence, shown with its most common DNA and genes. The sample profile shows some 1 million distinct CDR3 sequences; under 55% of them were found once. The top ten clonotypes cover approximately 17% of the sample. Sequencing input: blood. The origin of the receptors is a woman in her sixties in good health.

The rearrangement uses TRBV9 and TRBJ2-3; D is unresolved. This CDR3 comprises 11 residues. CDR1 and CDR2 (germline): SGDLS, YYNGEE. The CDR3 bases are TGTCGGGCGACTAGCACAGATACGCAGTATTTT. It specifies CRATSTDTQYF. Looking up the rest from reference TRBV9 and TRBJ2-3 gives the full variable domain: DSGVTQTPKHLITATGQRVTLRCSPRSGDLSVYWYQQSLDQGLQFLIQYYNGEERAKGNILERFSAQQFPDLHSELNLSSLELGDSALYFCRATSTDTQYFGPGTRLTVL.

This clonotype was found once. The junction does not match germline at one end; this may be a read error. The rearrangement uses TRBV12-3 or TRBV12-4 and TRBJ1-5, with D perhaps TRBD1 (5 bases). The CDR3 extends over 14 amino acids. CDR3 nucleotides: TGTGCCAGCGGCTTAGGGGTGGGCAATCGGCCCCAGCATTTT. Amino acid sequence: CASGLGVGNRPQHF.

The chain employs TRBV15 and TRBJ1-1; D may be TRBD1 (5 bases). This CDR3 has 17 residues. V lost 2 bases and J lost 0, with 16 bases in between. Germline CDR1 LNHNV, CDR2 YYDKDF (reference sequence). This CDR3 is CATSRWLGTTMNTEAFF. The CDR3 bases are TGTGCCACCAGCAGATGGTTGGGGACGACCATGAACACTGAAGCTTTCTTT. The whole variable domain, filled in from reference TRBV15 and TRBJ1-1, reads DAMVIQNPRYQVTQFGKPVTLSCSQTLNHNVMYWYQQKSSQAPKLLFHYYDKDFNNEADTPDNFQSRRPNTSFCFLDIRSPGLGDTAMYLCATSRWLGTTMNTEAFFGQGTRLTVV.

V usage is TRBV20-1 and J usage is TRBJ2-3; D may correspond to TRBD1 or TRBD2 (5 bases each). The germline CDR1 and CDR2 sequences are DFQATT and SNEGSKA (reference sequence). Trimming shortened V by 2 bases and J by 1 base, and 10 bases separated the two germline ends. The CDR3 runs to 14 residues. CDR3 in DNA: TGCAGTGCTAGAAGGGACGCCCGCACAGATACGCAGTATTTT. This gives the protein CSARRDARTDTQYF.

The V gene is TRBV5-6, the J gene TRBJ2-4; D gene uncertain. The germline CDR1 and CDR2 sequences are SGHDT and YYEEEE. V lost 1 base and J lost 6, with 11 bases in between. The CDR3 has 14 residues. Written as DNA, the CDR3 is TGTGCCAGCAGCTTGCGGACCTCGGGAAACATTCAGTACTTC. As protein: CASSLRTSGNIQYF.

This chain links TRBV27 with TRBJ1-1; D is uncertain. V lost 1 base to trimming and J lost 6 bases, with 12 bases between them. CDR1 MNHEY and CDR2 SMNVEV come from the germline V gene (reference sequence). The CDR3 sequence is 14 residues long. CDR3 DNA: TGTGCCAGCAGTTTATATGCGGGGTTGGCTGAAGCTTTCTTT. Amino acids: CASSLYAGLAEAFF.

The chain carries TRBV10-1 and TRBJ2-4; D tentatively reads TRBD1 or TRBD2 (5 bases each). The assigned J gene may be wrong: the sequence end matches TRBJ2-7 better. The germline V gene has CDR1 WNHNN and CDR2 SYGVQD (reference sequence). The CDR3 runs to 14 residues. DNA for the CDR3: TGCGCCAGCTCCCCCGGGGACGGCATGTACGAGCAGTACTTC. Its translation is CASSPGDGMYEQYF.

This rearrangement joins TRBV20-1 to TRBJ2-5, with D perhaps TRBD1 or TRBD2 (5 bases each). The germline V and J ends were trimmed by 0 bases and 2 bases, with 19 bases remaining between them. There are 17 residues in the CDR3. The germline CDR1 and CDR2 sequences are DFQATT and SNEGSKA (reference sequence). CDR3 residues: CSARDRGQEVVQETQYF. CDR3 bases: TGCAGTGCTAGAGATCGGGGCCAGGAGGTCGTTCAAGAGACCCAGTACTTC.

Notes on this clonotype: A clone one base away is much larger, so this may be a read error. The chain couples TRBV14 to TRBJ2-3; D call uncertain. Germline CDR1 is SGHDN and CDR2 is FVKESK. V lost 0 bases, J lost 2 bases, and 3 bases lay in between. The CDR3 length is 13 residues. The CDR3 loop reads CASSQDITDTQYF. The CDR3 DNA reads TGTGCCAGCAGCCAAGATATCACAGATACGCAGTATTTT.

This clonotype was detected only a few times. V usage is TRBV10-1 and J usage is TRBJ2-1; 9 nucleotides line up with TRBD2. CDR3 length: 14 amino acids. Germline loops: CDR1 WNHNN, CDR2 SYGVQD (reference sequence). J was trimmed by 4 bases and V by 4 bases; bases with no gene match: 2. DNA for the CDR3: TGCGCCAGCAGTGGGGGACTAGCTTACAATGAGCAGTTCTTC. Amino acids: CASSGGLAYNEQFF.

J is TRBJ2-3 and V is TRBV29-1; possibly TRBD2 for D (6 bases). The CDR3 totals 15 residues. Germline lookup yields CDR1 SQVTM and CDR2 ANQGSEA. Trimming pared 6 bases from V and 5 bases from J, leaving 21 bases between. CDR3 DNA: TGCAGCGTGACCCCCCCTGGGGGGTTGAAAGATACGCAGTATTTT. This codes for CSVTPPGGLKDTQYF.

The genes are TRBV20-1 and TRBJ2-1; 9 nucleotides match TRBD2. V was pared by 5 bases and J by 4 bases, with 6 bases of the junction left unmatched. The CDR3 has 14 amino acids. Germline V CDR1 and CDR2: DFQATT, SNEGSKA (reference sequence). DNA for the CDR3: TGCAGTGCTGCCAAGGGACTAGCTTACAATGAGCAGTTCTTC. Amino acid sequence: CSAAKGLAYNEQFF.

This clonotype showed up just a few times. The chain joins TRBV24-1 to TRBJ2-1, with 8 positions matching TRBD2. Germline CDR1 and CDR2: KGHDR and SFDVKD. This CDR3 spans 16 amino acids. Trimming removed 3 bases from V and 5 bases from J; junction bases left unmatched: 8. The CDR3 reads CATSDTRSGRNNEQFF. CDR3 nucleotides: TGTGCCACCAGTGATACCAGAAGCGGGAGAAACAATGAGCAGTTCTTC.

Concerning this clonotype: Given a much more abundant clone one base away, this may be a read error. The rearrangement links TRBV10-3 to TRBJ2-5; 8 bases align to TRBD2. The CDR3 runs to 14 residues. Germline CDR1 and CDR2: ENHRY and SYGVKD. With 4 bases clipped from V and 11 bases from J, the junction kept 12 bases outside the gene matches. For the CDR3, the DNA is TGTGCCATCAGTGGACTAGCGTCCTACAATGAGCAGTACTTC. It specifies CAISGLASYNEQYF.

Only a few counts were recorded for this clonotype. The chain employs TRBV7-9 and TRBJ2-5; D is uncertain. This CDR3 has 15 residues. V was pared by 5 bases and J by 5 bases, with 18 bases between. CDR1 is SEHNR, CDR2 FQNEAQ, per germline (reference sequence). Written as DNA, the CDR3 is TGTGCCAGCAGCCGAAGTTGGGCCAGAGGCGAGACCCAGTACTTC. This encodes CASSRSWARGETQYF.

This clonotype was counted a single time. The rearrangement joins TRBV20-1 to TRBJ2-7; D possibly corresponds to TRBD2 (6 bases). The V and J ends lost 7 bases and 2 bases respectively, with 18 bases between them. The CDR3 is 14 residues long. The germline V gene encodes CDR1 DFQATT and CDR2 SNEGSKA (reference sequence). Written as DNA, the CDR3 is TGCAGTGTTTCTGACGGGAGCAATACCTACGAGCAGTACTTC. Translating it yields CSVSDGSNTYEQYF.

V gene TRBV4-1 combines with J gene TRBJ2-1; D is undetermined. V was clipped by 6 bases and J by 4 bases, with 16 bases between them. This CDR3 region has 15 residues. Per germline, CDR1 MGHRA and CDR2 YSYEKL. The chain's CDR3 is CASSQNHDGYNEQFF. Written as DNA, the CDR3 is TGCGCCAGCAGTCAAAACCACGACGGATACAATGAGCAGTTCTTC.

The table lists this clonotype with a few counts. The CDR3 sequence: CASSLGTDLWQPQHF. CDR3 sequence (DNA): TGTGCCAGCAGTCTGGGGACCGACCTTTGGCAGCCCCAGCATTTT. The chain uses TRBV12-3 or TRBV12-4 and TRBJ1-5, with a possible D match to TRBD1 (5 bases). The CDR3 covers 15 residues. Trimming removed 5 bases at V and 7 bases at J, with 18 bases between.

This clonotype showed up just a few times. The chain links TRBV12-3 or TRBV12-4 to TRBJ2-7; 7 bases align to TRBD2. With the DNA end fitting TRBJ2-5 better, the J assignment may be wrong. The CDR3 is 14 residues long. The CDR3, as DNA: TGTGCCAGCAGTCCCCCTGGGGGGGGGAAGACCCAGTACTTC. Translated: CASSPPGGGKTQYF.

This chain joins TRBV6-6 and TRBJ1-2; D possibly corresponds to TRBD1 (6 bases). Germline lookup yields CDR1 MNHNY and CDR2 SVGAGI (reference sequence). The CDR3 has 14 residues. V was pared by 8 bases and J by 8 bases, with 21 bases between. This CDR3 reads CASVRGGGAQGYTF. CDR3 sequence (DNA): TGTGCCAGCGTACGGGGCGGGGGGGCGCAGGGCTACACCTTC.

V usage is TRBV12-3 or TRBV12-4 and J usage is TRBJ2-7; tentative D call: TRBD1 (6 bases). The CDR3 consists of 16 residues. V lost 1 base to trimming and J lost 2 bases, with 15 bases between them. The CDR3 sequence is CASSLVLGTLTYEQYF. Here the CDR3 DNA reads TGTGCCAGCAGTTTAGTCCTAGGGACACTCACCTACGAGCAGTACTTC.

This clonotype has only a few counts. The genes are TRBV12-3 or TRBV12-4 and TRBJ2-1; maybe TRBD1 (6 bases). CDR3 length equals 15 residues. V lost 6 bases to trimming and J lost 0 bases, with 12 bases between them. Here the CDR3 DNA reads TGTGCCAGCAGCCCCACAGGGAACTCCTACAATGAGCAGTTCTTC. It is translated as CASSPTGNSYNEQFF.